A single sample is the source of the 30 T cell receptor beta chains below, sequenced in a study of memory CD4+ T cells and cytomegalovirus serostatus. Single viable CD3+CD4+CD8-CD45RO+ cells were sorted as the memory CD4+ T cells. The table came from immunoSEQ multiplex PCR; TCRdb's copy has only in-frame clones and leaves some out. This table holds about 82,000 clones, more than 70% found once. The sequencing input was memory CD4+ T cells from blood. These receptors were obtained from an adult in good health and CMV-seronegative.

The chain couples TRBV7-9 to TRBJ2-1; D remains unclear. The CDR3 contains 11 residues. Trimming removed 6 bases at V and 5 bases at J, with 5 bases between. Germline CDR1 SEHNR, CDR2 FQNEAQ (reference sequence). The CDR3 DNA is TGTGCCAGCAGTACCCACAATGAGCAGTTCTTC. This encodes CASSTHNEQFF.

The chain combines TRBV11-2 with TRBJ2-3, with TRBD1 matching over 7 bases. Trimming cost V 5 bases and J 4 bases; bases outside gene matches: 15. Germline CDR1 is SGHAT and CDR2 is FQNNGV. CDR3 length equals 17 residues. As DNA, the CDR3 is TGTGCCAGCAGCCTCCGGACAGGTTTATATTTCGCAGATACGCAGTATTTT. Its translation: CASSLRTGLYFADTQYF. Drawing the rest from reference TRBV11-2 and TRBJ2-3, the complete variable domain is EAGVAQSPRYKIIEKRQSVAFWCNPISGHATLYWYQQILGQGPKLLIQFQNNGVVDDSQLPKDRFSAERLKGVDSTLKIQPAKLEDSAVYLCASSLRTGLYFADTQYFGPGTRLTVL.

The table lists this clone with a few counts. The chain joins TRBV2 to TRBJ1-2; tentative D call: TRBD1 (5 bases). Germline V gene data show CDR1 as SNHLY and CDR2 as FYNNEI. The CDR3 extends over 15 amino acids. V lost 8 bases to trimming and J lost 2 bases, with 18 bases between them. The CDR3 DNA reads as TGTGCCAGCTTGAAAGGGGCCTCGACAAACTATGGCTACACCTTC. This sequence encodes CASLKGASTNYGYTF.

This chain connects TRBV30 to TRBJ1-1; no definite D call. Trimming removed 1 base at V and 5 bases at J, with 8 bases between. The CDR3 loop spans 12 amino acids. Germline lookup yields CDR1 GTSNPN and CDR2 SVGIG (reference sequence). CDR3 in DNA: TGTGCCTGGAGTGGACGTGAGACTGAAGCTTTCTTT. Its translation: CAWSGRETEAFF.

This clone was found a few times. The rearrangement links TRBV30 to TRBJ1-3; D may be TRBD1 (5 bases). Germline values: CDR1 GTSNPN, CDR2 SVGIG (reference sequence). The germline V and J ends were trimmed by 0 bases and 8 bases, with 11 bases remaining between them. The CDR3 has 13 residues. The CDR3 nucleotides are TGTGCCTGGAGTGTCGGCAGGGTGGACACCATATATTTT. Protein sequence: CAWSVGRVDTIYF. The whole variable domain, remainder taken from reference TRBV30 and TRBJ1-3, is SQTIHQWPATLVQPVGSPLSLECTVEGTSNPNLYWYRQAAGRGLQLLFYSVGIGQISSEVPQNLSASRPQDRQFILSSKKLLLSDSGFYLCAWSVGRVDTIYFGEGSWLTVV.

The chain recombines TRBV27 with TRBJ2-1, with TRBD2 as a possible D gene (6 bases). From germline, CDR1 is MNHEY and CDR2 SMNVEV (reference sequence). V gave up 3 bases and J gave up 7 bases, with 16 bases separating them. The CDR3 spans 15 residues. CDR3 residues: CASSFIGPRGNEQFF. CDR3 in DNA: TGTGCCAGCAGTTTTATAGGTCCGCGGGGAAATGAGCAGTTCTTC.

V is TRBV30 and J is TRBJ2-1; D unclear. Germline CDR1 is GTSNPN and CDR2 is SVGIG (reference sequence). The CDR3 has 13 residues. V was clipped by 0 bases and J by 5 bases, with 8 bases between them. In DNA form, the CDR3 reads TGTGCCTGGAGTGTACACCGAGACAATGAGCAGTTCTTC. Its protein product is CAWSVHRDNEQFF.

This clone was seen a few times. The chain has TRBV10-3 and TRBJ2-6; D unclear. V lost 3 bases and J lost 0, with 6 bases in between. The CDR3 length is 15 residues. CDR1 and CDR2 from the germline V gene are ENHRY and SYGVKD. The CDR3 loop reads CAISDRSSGANVLTF. The CDR3, as DNA: TGTGCCATCAGTGACCGCAGCTCTGGGGCCAACGTCCTGACTTTC.

CDR3 region: CASSLAGRGMNTEAFF. For the CDR3, the DNA is TGTGCCAGCAGCTTAGCGGGCAGGGGTATGAACACTGAAGCTTTCTTT. The V gene is TRBV7-8, the J gene TRBJ1-1, with TRBD1 as a possible D gene (6 bases). CDR3 length: 16 amino acids. The germline V gene encodes CDR1 SGHVS and CDR2 FQNEAQ. V was trimmed by 0 bases and J by 0 bases, leaving 11 bases between them.

The chain has TRBV18 and TRBJ1-1, with TRBD1 matching over 8 bases. The V segment lost 7 bases and the J segment 1 base; nucleotides outside the gene matches: 5. This CDR3 contains 14 residues. Germline-derived CDR1 and CDR2 are KGHSH and LQKENI. Here the CDR3 DNA reads TGTGCCAGCTTGACAGGGGAGTGGAACACTGAAGCTTTCTTT. Translating it yields CASLTGEWNTEAFF.

This chain joins TRBV6-1 and TRBJ1-1, with D unresolved. Germline CDR1 reads MNHNS; CDR2 reads SASEGT. The CDR3 sequence is 13 residues long. Trimming took 8 bases from V and 1 from J, leaving 11 bases between them. CDR3 bases: TGTGCCAGCGGCTTAGGACCGAACACTGAAGCTTTCTTT. Translating gives CASGLGPNTEAFF.

This clone has just one count. The chain combines TRBV6-5 with TRBJ1-5, with 10 bases fitting TRBD1. The length of the CDR3 is 16 residues. The J segment lost 3 bases and the V segment lost 4 bases, leaving 6 bases of the junction unmatched. Germline V gives CDR1 MNHEY, CDR2 SVGAGI. CDR3 in amino acids: CASSSGQGRPNQPQHF. The DNA for the CDR3 is TGTGCCAGCAGTTCGGGACAGGGGCGGCCCAATCAGCCCCAGCATTTT.

The chain links TRBV6-6 to TRBJ2-7; TRBD2 aligns across 8 bases. This CDR3 has 14 residues. After removal of 6 bases from V and 0 bases from J, the junction contained 4 bases not matched to a gene. In germline, CDR1 is MNHNY, CDR2 SVGAGI (reference sequence). CDR3 amino acids: CASSPRGGSYEQYF. DNA for the CDR3: TGTGCCAGCAGCCCCCGGGGGGGCTCCTACGAGCAGTACTTC.

This clone is classed as medium-sized (0.01 to 0.1%). The chain uses TRBV28 and TRBJ1-6; no firm D call. The germline CDR1 and CDR2 sequences are MDHEN and SYDVKM. The length of the CDR3 is 11 residues. The V gene lost 5 bases and the J gene lost 10 bases, with 6 bases spanning the gap. CDR3 protein: CASSGSSPLHF. The CDR3 DNA sequence: TGTGCCAGCAGTGGAAGCTCACCCCTCCACTTT.

The chain links TRBV27 to TRBJ2-2; 7 bases line up with TRBD1. V dropped 6 bases and J dropped 1; count of bases not matched to a gene: 11. The length of the CDR3 is 17 residues. CDR1 and CDR2 (germline): MNHEY, SMNVEV (reference sequence). Written as DNA, the CDR3 is TGTGCCAGCAGCCCGAGACAGGGCATCATGAACACCGGGGAGCTGTTTTTT. Translating it yields CASSPRQGIMNTGELFF.

The rearrangement links TRBV5-1 to TRBJ2-2; perhaps TRBD1 as D (5 bases). The CDR3 is 16 residues long. Looked up from germline, CDR1 is SGHRS and CDR2 is YFSETQ. The V and J ends lost 0 bases and 2 bases respectively, with 11 bases between them. The CDR3 region has the DNA TGCGCCAGCAGCTTGGAGACAGCCAGTAACACCGGGGAGCTGTTTTTT. Its protein product is CASSLETASNTGELFF.

The J gene is TRBJ2-1, the V gene TRBV4-1; D call uncertain. The CDR3 sequence is 16 residues long. In germline, CDR1 is MGHRA, CDR2 YSYEKL. V gave up 1 base and J gave up 2 bases, with 12 bases separating them. The CDR3 sequence is CASSQVDLFTYNEQFF. In nucleotides, the CDR3 is TGCGCCAGCAGCCAAGTAGACCTTTTCACCTACAATGAGCAGTTCTTC.

This chain's CDR3 is CASSQADRPYEQYF. For the CDR3, the DNA is TGTGCCAGCAGCCAAGCTGACCGCCCCTACGAGCAGTACTTC. The chain combines TRBV4-2 with TRBJ2-7; no clear D gene. This CDR3 is built from 14 residues. With 1 base removed from V and 2 bases from J, the gap between germline ends came to 9 bases. The germline V gene has CDR1 LGHNA and CDR2 YNFKEQ.

V gene TRBV10-1 combines with J gene TRBJ1-5; 7 bases align to TRBD1. The CDR3 has 14 amino acids. Trimming removed 7 bases from V and 4 bases from J; junction bases left unmatched: 7. Looked up from germline, CDR1 is WNHNN and CDR2 is SYGVQD (reference sequence). As DNA, the CDR3 is TGCGCCAGCATTCCGGGACAGCAAAATCAGCCCCAGCATTTT. As protein: CASIPGQQNQPQHF.

This clone was seen a handful of times. The chain employs TRBV27 and TRBJ1-1; D unclear. This CDR3 comprises 13 residues. Trimming cost V 5 bases and J 1 base, with 8 bases left between them. CDR1 is MNHEY and CDR2 is SMNVEV in the germline V gene (reference sequence). CDR3: CASSLRQNTEAFF. In DNA form, the CDR3 reads TGTGCCAGCAGTCTGCGACAGAACACTGAAGCTTTCTTT.

The chain links TRBV11-3 to TRBJ2-2, with a tentative D call TRBD2 (6 bases). The V gene's germline CDR1 is SGHNT and CDR2 YENEEA. CDR3 length: 15 residues. With 5 bases removed from V and 1 base from J, the gap between germline ends came to 11 bases. CDR3 region: CASSRGVGNTGELFF. In DNA form, the CDR3 reads TGTGCCAGCAGCCGCGGGGTAGGGAACACCGGGGAGCTGTTTTTT.

The rearrangement uses TRBV30 and TRBJ1-2, with 8 positions matching TRBD1. Germline loops: CDR1 GTSNPN, CDR2 SVGIG (reference sequence). V lost 2 bases, J lost 8 bases, and 10 bases stayed unmatched. CDR3 length equals 14 residues. Here the CDR3 DNA reads TGTGCCTGGAGTACCCCACAGGGGGATAAGGGCTACACCTTC. Its translation is CAWSTPQGDKGYTF.

The chain joins TRBV12-5 to TRBJ1-2; D is undetermined. The germline CDR1 and CDR2 sequences are LGHNT and FRNRAP. The V end was cut by 2 bases, the J end by 4 bases, with 14 bases between. The CDR3 is made up of 15 amino acids. DNA of the CDR3: TGTGCTAGTGGTTTGTCCCTTCCCCTCCCCTATGGCTACACCTTC. Residues: CASGLSLPLPYGYTF.

On this clone: The junction does not match germline at one end; this may be a read error. V usage is TRBV7-7 and J usage is TRBJ1-1, with a weak D call TRBD1 (5 bases). This CDR3 contains 13 residues. Germline V gene lookup returns CDR1 SSHAT and CDR2 FNYEAQ (reference sequence). CDR3 loop: CASSRDRNTEAFF. For the CDR3, the DNA is TGTGCTAGCAGCCGCGACAGGAACACTGAAGCTTTCTTT.

This clone was observed once. This chain links TRBV7-2 with TRBJ1-6; TRBD1 might be the D (6 bases). CDR1 SGHTA and CDR2 FQGNSA come from the germline V gene. CDR3 size: 14 residues. The CDR3 reads CARGEGGGGSPLHF. Written as DNA, the CDR3 is TGTGCTCGGGGTGAGGGGGGTGGCGGTTCACCCCTCCACTTT.

The J gene is TRBJ1-2, the V gene TRBV9; D gene uncertain. The CDR3 has 14 residues. V lost 0 bases and J 7 bases, leaving 13 bases between the germline ends. Germline-derived CDR1 and CDR2 are SGDLS and YYNGEE. CDR3 sequence reads: CASSVAEGLGGYTF. As DNA, the CDR3 is TGTGCCAGCAGCGTAGCTGAGGGTTTGGGTGGCTACACCTTC.

The chain recombines TRBV5-4 with TRBJ2-7; 8 positions agree with TRBD1. The CDR3 covers 16 residues. J gave up 5 bases and V 6 bases, and 16 bases lay outside the gene matches. Per the germline V gene, CDR1 is SGHNT and CDR2 is YYREEE (reference sequence). The CDR3 loop is CASKLDQGAGVDEQYF. In nucleotides, the CDR3 is TGTGCCAGCAAACTCGATCAGGGGGCGGGTGTGGACGAGCAGTACTTC.

This clone was seen a handful of times. The rearrangement uses TRBV7-9 and TRBJ1-1; no definite D call. Trimming removed 9 bases at V and 11 bases at J, with 13 bases between. This CDR3 comprises 10 residues. In germline, CDR1 is SEHNR, CDR2 FQNEAQ (reference sequence). CDR3: CASQLGEAFF. The CDR3 region has the DNA TGTGCCAGTCAGCTCGGGGAGGCTTTCTTT.

The V gene is TRBV11-3, the J gene TRBJ1-1, with a weak D call TRBD1 (5 bases). Trimming pared 0 bases from V and 0 bases from J, leaving 11 bases between. CDR3 length: 16 amino acids. Germline assignment: CDR1 SGHNT and CDR2 YENEEA. CDR3 sequence (DNA): TGTGCCAGCAGCTTAGAGGGGCCCCTTCTGAACACTGAAGCTTTCTTT. Its translation is CASSLEGPLLNTEAFF.

V gene TRBV11-1 combines with J gene TRBJ1-6, with TRBD1 matching over 8 bases. The trim removed 5 bases at V and 8 bases at J, leaving 8 bases unmatched. The length of the CDR3 is 15 residues. Germline-derived CDR1 and CDR2 are SGHAT and FQDESV (reference sequence). Written as DNA, the CDR3 is TGTGCCAGCAGCGGAACCGGGACAGGTCATTCACCCCTCCACTTT. Encoded protein: CASSGTGTGHSPLHF.